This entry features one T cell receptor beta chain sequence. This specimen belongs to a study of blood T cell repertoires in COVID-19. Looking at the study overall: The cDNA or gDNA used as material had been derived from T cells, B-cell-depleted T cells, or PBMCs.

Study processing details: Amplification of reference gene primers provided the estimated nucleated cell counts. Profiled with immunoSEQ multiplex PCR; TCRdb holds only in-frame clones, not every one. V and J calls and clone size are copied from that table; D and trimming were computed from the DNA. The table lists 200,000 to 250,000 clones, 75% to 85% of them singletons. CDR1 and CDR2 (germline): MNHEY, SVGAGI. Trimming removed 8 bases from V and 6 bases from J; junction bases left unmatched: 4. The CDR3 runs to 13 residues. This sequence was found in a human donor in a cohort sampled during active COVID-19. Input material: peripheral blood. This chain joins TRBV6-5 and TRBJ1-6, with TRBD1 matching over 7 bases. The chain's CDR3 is CASGTAGNSPLHF. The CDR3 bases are TGTGCCAGCGGGACAGCAGGTAATTCACCCCTCCACTTT.